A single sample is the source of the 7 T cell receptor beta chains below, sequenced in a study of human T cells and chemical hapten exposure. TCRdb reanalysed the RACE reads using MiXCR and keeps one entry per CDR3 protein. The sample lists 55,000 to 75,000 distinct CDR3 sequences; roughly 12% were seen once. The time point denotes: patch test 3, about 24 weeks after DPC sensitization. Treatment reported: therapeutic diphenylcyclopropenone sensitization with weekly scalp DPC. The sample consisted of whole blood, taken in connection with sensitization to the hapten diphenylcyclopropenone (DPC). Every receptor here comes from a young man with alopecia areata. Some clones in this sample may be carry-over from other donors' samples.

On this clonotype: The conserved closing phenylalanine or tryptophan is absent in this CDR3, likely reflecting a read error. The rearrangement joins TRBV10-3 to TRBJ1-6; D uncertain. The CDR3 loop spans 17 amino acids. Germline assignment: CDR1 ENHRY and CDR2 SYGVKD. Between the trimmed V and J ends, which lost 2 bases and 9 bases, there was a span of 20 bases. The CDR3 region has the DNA TGTGCCATCAGTGAGGGCGTCCTTGATACAATAAGTTCACCCCTCCACTTG. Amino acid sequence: CAISEGVLDTISSPLHL.

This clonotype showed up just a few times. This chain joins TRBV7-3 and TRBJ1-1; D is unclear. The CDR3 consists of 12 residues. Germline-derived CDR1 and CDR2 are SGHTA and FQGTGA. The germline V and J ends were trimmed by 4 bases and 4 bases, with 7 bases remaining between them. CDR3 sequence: CASSSSGTEAFF. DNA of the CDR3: TGTGCCAGCAGCTCTTCGGGCACTGAAGCTTTCTTT.

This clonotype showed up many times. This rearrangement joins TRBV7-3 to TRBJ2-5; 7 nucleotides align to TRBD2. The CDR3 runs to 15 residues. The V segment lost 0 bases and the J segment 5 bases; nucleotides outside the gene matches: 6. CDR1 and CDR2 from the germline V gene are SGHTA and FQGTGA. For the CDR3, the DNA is TGTGCCAGCAGCTTAACTTCGGGAGGCATCGAGACCCAGTACTTC. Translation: CASSLTSGGIETQYF.

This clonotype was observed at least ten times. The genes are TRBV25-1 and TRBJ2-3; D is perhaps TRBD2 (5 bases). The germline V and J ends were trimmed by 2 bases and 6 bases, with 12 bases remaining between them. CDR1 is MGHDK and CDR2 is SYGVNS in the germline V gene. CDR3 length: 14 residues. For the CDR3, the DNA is TGTGCCAGCAGTGAAATGGAGGCAGACGATACGCAGTATTTT. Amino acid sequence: CASSEMEADDTQYF.

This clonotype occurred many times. The CDR3 region has the DNA TGCAGTGCTAGAGTAGGCGACTATGGCTACACCTTC. This gives the protein CSARVGDYGYTF. The rearrangement uses TRBV20-1 and TRBJ1-2; D is ambiguous. CDR1 DFQATT and CDR2 SNEGSKA come from the germline V gene (reference sequence). This CDR3 region has 12 residues. Trimming took off 1 base at V and 3 bases at J, with 6 bases between the two ends.

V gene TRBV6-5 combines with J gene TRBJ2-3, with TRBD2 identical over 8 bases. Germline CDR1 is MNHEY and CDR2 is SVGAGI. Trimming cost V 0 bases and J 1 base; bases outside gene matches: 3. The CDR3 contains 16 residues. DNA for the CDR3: TGTGCCAGCAGTTACTCGGGAGCGGGGGGCACAGATACGCAGTATTTT. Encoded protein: CASSYSGAGGTDTQYF.

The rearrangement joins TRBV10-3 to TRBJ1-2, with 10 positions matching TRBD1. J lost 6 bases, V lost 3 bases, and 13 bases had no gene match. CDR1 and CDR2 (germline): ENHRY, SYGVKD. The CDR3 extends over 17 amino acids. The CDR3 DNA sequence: TGTGCCATCAGTGATTCGGACAGGGGGAGCCAACGCCATGGCTACACCTTC. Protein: CAISDSDRGSQRHGYTF.